The 8 T cell receptor beta chains below all came from one sample that was sequenced in a study of cytomegalovirus exposure and HLA in healthy donors. PCR primers comprised 60 Vbeta and 13 Jbeta primers. Produced via immunoSEQ multiplex PCR; TCRdb's table is partial and in-frame only. Seen here are 85,000 to 100,000 clones, approximately 84% observed once, and the top ten hold about 5.6%. Sequencing input: PBMCs. The receptors come from a woman aged 18-35 years in good health and CMV-seropositive.

This chain connects TRBV7-6 to TRBJ2-1; 11 nucleotides match TRBD2. From germline, CDR1 is SGHVS and CDR2 FNYEAQ. CDR3 size: 15 residues. The trim removed 7 bases at V and 7 bases at J, leaving 9 bases unmatched. The CDR3, as DNA: TGTGCCAGCAAGATAGCGGGAGGGCCTGGGAATGAGCAGTTCTTC. Translating it yields CASKIAGGPGNEQFF.

The chain joins TRBV11-2 to TRBJ1-2; unclear D gene. The CDR3 covers 16 residues. The V and J ends lost 0 bases and 4 bases respectively, with 15 bases between them. The germline V gene has CDR1 SGHAT and CDR2 FQNNGV. The CDR3 loop is CASSLDPAGRTYGYTF. CDR3 in DNA: TGTGCCAGCAGCTTAGACCCTGCGGGAAGAACCTATGGCTACACCTTC.

This chain links TRBV6-6 with TRBJ2-3; 10 bases are shared with TRBD1. The CDR3 extends over 16 amino acids. After removal of 4 bases from V and 1 base from J, the junction contained 5 bases not matched to a gene. CDR1 is MNHNY and CDR2 is SVGAGI in the germline V gene (reference sequence). The CDR3 sequence is CASSLDRGRGTDTQYF. CDR3 coding DNA: TGTGCCAGCAGTTTAGACAGGGGGCGCGGCACAGATACGCAGTATTTT.

This sequence joins TRBV6-5 and TRBJ1-2, with 10 bases fitting TRBD1. The CDR3 extends over 15 amino acids. After removal of 2 bases from V and 8 bases from J, the junction contained 8 bases not matched to a gene. CDR1 MNHEY and CDR2 SVGAGI come from the germline V gene. The CDR3 DNA reads TGTGCCAGCAGTTACGAGGGGACAGGGGTGAGAGGCTACACCTTC. Protein sequence: CASSYEGTGVRGYTF.

Only one count was recorded for this clone. The chain is built from TRBV4-1 and TRBJ2-3; TRBD2 is a possible D gene (6 bases). Trimming left V 2 bases short and J 1 base short, with 16 bases between. Germline values: CDR1 MGHRA, CDR2 YSYEKL. The CDR3 is 17 amino acids. The CDR3 DNA reads as TGCGCCAGCAGCCAAACCCCGTGGGGCGGGGGCACAGATACGCAGTATTTT. Its translation: CASSQTPWGGGTDTQYF.

The J gene is TRBJ1-5, the V gene TRBV7-8, with D maybe TRBD1 (6 bases). This CDR3 contains 15 residues. Germline assignment: CDR1 SGHVS and CDR2 FQNEAQ. The V end was cut by 5 bases, the J end by 4 bases, with 15 bases between. CDR3 sequence (DNA): TGTGCCAGCAGCGCGGACGCTACAGGGAATCAGCCCCAGCATTTT. This gives the protein CASSADATGNQPQHF.

The chain carries TRBV5-1 and TRBJ2-1; no clear D. Germline V gives CDR1 SGHRS, CDR2 YFSETQ. CDR3 length: 16 amino acids. V was clipped by 0 bases and J by 12 bases, with 22 bases between them. CDR3 bases: TGCGCCAGCAGCTTGGCCTTATTCAGGCATACAATGAGGCAGTTCTTC. Its protein product is CASSLALFRHTMRQFF.

This clone was seen a single time. The chain employs TRBV7-9 and TRBJ1-3; weak D call: TRBD1 (5 bases). The germline V gene encodes CDR1 SEHNR and CDR2 FQNEAQ (reference sequence). The ends were cut back, 4 bases at V and 0 bases at J, with 10 bases in the middle. The CDR3 loop spans 15 amino acids. The CDR3: CASSYRGNSGNTIYF. In DNA, the CDR3 is TGTGCCAGCAGCTATAGGGGCAACTCTGGAAACACCATATATTTT.